One and the same sample provided the 13 T cell receptor beta chains below, sequenced in a study of T cell repertoires in cytomegalovirus infection. Their antigens are not known. From the reads, TCRdb called clonotypes with MiXCR, one entry per CDR3 protein. This table has 750,000 to 950,000 distinct CDR3 sequences, about 29% appearing once. The material sequenced was cultured CD8+ T cells from PBMCs, taken from culture after CMV antigen stimulation. The receptors derive from a human donor in good health (CMV status not recorded). Some clones in this sample may be carry-over from other donors' samples.

The CDR3 loop is CSVALGVSGYTF. CDR3 nucleotides: TGCAGCGTTGCTTTGGGGGTTAGTGGCTACACCTTC. The rearrangement uses TRBV29-1 and TRBJ1-2, with D possibly TRBD1 on 5 matching bases. The length of the CDR3 is 12 residues. CDR1 is SQVTM, CDR2 ANQGSEA, per germline. Trimming left V 4 bases short and J 7 bases short, with 13 bases between.

V usage is TRBV4-1 and J usage is TRBJ1-4; D is uncertain. Germline V lookup: CDR1 MGHRA, CDR2 YSYEKL. V shed 1 base and J shed 6 bases, with 9 bases lying between them. The CDR3 totals 14 residues. CDR3 bases: TGCGCCAGCAGCCAAGTCCCGTCCTATGAAAAACTGTTTTTT. The encoded protein is CASSQVPSYEKLFF.

The rearrangement links TRBV6-2 or TRBV6-3 to TRBJ1-5; 12 bases agree with TRBD1. With 5 bases clipped from V and 6 bases from J, the junction kept 8 bases outside the gene matches. Looked up from germline, CDR1 is MNHEY and CDR2 is SVGEGT. The CDR3 contains 16 residues. This CDR3 is CASSRPGQGAGQPQHF. CDR3 DNA: TGTGCCAGCAGTCGGCCGGGACAGGGGGCAGGTCAGCCCCAGCATTTT.

There are a few counts of this clonotype. The chain is built from TRBV4-3 and TRBJ2-2, with D uncertain. V was cut by 4 bases and J by 7 bases, with 16 bases left in between. The germline V gene has CDR1 LGHNA and CDR2 YSLEER. This CDR3 region has 15 residues. The CDR3 nucleotides are TGCGCCAGCAGCCCAAAGATAGGGAAGAGCGGGGAGCTGTTTTTT. Translated: CASSPKIGKSGELFF.

The chain has TRBV10-2 and TRBJ2-7; D possibly corresponds to TRBD1 (6 bases). Germline V lookup: CDR1 WSHSY, CDR2 SAAADI. Deletions cut 7 bases from V and 5 bases from J, with 15 bases between. The CDR3 spans 13 residues. The CDR3 is CASTSDRGNEQYF. CDR3 DNA: TGCGCCAGCACCTCGGACAGAGGAAACGAGCAGTACTTC.

The chain uses TRBV19 and TRBJ2-2; D call uncertain. The CDR3 has 14 residues. Looked up from germline, CDR1 is LNHDA and CDR2 is SQIVND (reference sequence). Trimming took off 1 base at V and 2 bases at J, with 5 bases between the two ends. The CDR3 nucleotides read TGTGCCAGTAGTATAGGAGTAAACACCGGGGAGCTGTTTTTT. It encodes CASSIGVNTGELFF.

This clonotype was found a few times. The J gene is TRBJ2-5, the V gene TRBV12-3 or TRBV12-4, with a possible D match to TRBD2 (7 bases). V was trimmed by 2 bases and J by 5 bases, leaving 12 bases between them. CDR3 size: 14 residues. The CDR3 reads CASSLRGAVETQYF. The DNA for the CDR3 is TGTGCCAGCAGTTTACGGGGGGCGGTGGAGACCCAGTACTTC.

The V and J genes are TRBV4-1 and TRBJ2-3; D unresolved. Deletions cut 1 base from V and 0 bases from J, with 8 bases between. Germline V gene sequence: CDR1 MGHRA, CDR2 YSYEKL. This CDR3 is built from 15 residues. The CDR3 reads CASSQGSRSTDTQYF. Here the CDR3 DNA reads TGCGCCAGCAGCCAAGGAAGCCGAAGCACAGATACGCAGTATTTT.

V usage is TRBV28 and J usage is TRBJ1-1; D perhaps matches TRBD1 (5 bases). Trimming shortened V by 2 bases and J by 4 bases, and 11 bases separated the two germline ends. The CDR3 sequence is 14 residues long. CDR1 MDHEN and CDR2 SYDVKM come from the germline V gene. The CDR3 DNA is TGTGCCAGCAGTTTAAGGGGCTGGGGCACTGAAGCTTTCTTT. Its protein product is CASSLRGWGTEAFF.

The chain carries TRBV4-3 and TRBJ2-3; the D gene is possibly TRBD2 (7 bases). There are 16 residues in the CDR3. V lost 1 base and J lost 2, with 13 bases in between. Germline V CDR1 and CDR2: LGHNA, YSLEER. CDR3 nucleotides: TGCGCCAGCAGCCAAGTAGGGGGGGCGATCACAGATACGCAGTATTTT. It is translated as CASSQVGGAITDTQYF.

The V call is TRBV2, the J call TRBJ1-5; possible D gene TRBD1, 5 bases. V dropped 1 base and J dropped 11 bases, with 18 bases sitting between them. Looked up from germline, CDR1 is SNHLY and CDR2 is FYNNEI. The CDR3 loop spans 15 amino acids. The CDR3 here is CASSEEYIGEEAQHF. DNA of the CDR3: TGTGCCAGCAGTGAAGAGTATATAGGGGAGGAAGCCCAGCATTTT.

V gene TRBV5-6 combines with J gene TRBJ1-1, with a tentative D call TRBD1 (5 bases). Germline V CDR1 and CDR2: SGHDT, YYEEEE. The CDR3 sequence is 14 residues long. V was trimmed by 3 bases and J by 1 base, leaving 10 bases between them. The CDR3 spells CASSYRRRNTEAFF. CDR3 in DNA: TGTGCCAGCAGCTACAGGAGAAGGAACACTGAAGCTTTCTTT.

The genes are TRBV6-6 and TRBJ2-1, with a weak D call TRBD1 (6 bases). This CDR3 has 14 residues. The germline V gene has CDR1 MNHNY and CDR2 SVGAGI (reference sequence). The V end was cut by 7 bases, the J end by 1 base, with 11 bases between. The CDR3 DNA follows: TGTGCCAGCAACGTTCAGGGGTCCTACAATGAGCAGTTCTTC. Translation: CASNVQGSYNEQFF.